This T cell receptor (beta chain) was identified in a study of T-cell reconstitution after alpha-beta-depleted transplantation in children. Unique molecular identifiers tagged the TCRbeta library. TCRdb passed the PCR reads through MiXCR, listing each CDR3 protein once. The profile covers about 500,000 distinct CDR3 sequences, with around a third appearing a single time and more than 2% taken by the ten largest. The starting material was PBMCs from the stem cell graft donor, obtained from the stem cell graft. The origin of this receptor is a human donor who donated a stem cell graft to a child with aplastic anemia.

The CDR3 region is CASSLRVGGNQPQHF. The CDR3 nucleotides are TGTGCCAGCAGCTTACGTGTAGGTGGCAATCAGCCCCAGCATTTT. V gene TRBV7-2 combines with J gene TRBJ1-5; D is uncertain. Germline lookup yields CDR1 SGHTA and CDR2 FQGNSA. With 2 bases removed from V and 2 bases from J, the gap between germline ends came to 10 bases. The CDR3 spans 15 residues.